These 2 T cell receptor beta chains originate from one sample sequenced in a study of identical twins. A single record per CDR3 protein comes from TCRdb applying MiXCR to the 5' RACE reads. Of about 720,000 distinct CDR3 sequences in the sample, 15% to 20% were seen once. This sample was also put to use in a study of T cells expressing NK-cell markers.

Material for sequencing was PBMCs. Receptors originate from a woman aged 18-35 years in good health.

The V call is TRBV21-1, the J call TRBJ2-7; TRBD2 reflects the table's D call only, with no check against the DNA. TRBV21-1 is classified as a pseudogene. The CDR3 sequence is 13 residues long. CDR3 sequence: CASKGTNSYEQYF. CDR3 DNA sequence: TGTGCCAGCAAGGGCACCAACTCCTACGAGCAGTACTTC.

V is TRBV7-2 and J is TRBJ2-3; 10 bases agree with TRBD1. The CDR3 loop spans 15 amino acids. CDR1 is SGHTA and CDR2 is FQGNSA in the germline V gene. The V segment lost 6 bases and the J segment 6 bases; nucleotides outside the gene matches: 9. DNA for the CDR3: TGTGCCAGCAGACCCGGGACAGGGGTGTCCGATACGCAGTATTTT. It encodes CASRPGTGVSDTQYF. The full variable domain, completed using reference TRBV7-2 and TRBJ2-3, is GAGVSQSPSNKVTEKGKDVELRCDPISGHTALYWYRQSLGQGLEFLIYFQGNSAPDKSGLPSDRFSAERTGGSVSTLTIQRTQQEDSAVYLCASRPGTGVSDTQYFGPGTRLTVL.